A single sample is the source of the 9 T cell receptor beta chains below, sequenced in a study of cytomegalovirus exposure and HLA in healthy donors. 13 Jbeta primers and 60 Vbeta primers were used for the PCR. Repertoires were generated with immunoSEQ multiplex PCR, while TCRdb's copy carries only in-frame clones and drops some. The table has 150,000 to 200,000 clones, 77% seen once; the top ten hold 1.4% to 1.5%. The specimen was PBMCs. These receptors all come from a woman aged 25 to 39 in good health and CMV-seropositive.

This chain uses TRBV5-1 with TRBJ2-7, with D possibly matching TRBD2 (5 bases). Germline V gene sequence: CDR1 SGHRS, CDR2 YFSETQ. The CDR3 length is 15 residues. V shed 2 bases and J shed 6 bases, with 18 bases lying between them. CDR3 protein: CASSLRTGVPLEQYF. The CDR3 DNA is TGCGCCAGCAGCTTACGGACCGGGGTTCCCCTCGAGCAGTACTTC.

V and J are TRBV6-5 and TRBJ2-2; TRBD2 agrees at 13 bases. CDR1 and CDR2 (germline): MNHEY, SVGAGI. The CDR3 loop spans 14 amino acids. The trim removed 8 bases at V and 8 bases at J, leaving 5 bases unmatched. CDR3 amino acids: CASRTSGRYGELFF. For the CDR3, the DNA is TGTGCCAGCCGGACTAGCGGGAGATATGGGGAGCTGTTTTTT.

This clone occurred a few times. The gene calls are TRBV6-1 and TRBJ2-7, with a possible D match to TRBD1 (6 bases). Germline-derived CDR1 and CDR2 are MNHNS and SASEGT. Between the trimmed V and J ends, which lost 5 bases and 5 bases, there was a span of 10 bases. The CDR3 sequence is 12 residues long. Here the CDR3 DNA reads TGTGCCAGCAGTCGCAGGGGAGACGAGCAGTACTTC. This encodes CASSRRGDEQYF.

Here the CDR3 reads CASSEEVYQPQHF. CDR3 sequence (DNA): TGTGCCAGCAGTGAGGAGGTTTATCAGCCCCAGCATTTT. The chain recombines TRBV6-1 with TRBJ1-5; no definite D call. Germline CDR1 is MNHNS and CDR2 is SASEGT. This CDR3 spans 13 amino acids. V was trimmed by 3 bases and J by 5 bases, leaving 8 bases between them.

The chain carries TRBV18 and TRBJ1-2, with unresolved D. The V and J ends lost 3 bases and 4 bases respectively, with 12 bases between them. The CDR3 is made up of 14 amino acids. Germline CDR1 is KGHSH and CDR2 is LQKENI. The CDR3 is CASSPAGSPYGYTF. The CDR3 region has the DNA TGTGCCAGCTCACCGGCCGGGAGCCCCTATGGCTACACCTTC.

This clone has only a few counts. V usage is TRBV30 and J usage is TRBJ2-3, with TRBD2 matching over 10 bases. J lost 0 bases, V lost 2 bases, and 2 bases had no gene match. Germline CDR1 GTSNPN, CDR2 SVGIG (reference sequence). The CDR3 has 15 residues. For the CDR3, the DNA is TGTGCCTGGAGTCAAGCGGGAGGGAGCACAGATACGCAGTATTTT. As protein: CAWSQAGGSTDTQYF.

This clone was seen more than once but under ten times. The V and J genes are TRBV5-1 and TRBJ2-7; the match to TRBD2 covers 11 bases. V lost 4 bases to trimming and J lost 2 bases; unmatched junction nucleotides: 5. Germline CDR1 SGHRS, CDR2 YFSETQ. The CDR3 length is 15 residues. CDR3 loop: CASSGGTSGTYEQYF. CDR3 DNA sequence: TGCGCCAGCAGCGGCGGGACTAGCGGTACCTACGAGCAGTACTTC. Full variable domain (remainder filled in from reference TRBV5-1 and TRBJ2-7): KAGVTQTPRYLIKTRGQQVTLSCSPISGHRSVSWYQQTPGQGLQFLFEYFSETQRNKGNFPGRFSGRQFSNSRSEMNVSTLELGDSALYLCASSGGTSGTYEQYFGPGTRLTVT.

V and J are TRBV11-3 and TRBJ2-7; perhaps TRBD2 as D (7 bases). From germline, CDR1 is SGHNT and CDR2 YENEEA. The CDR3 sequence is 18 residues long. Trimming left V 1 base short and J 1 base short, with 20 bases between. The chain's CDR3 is CASSLARGRTAGSYEQYF. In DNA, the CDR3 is TGTGCCAGCAGCTTAGCCAGGGGACGCACAGCGGGATCCTACGAGCAGTACTTC.

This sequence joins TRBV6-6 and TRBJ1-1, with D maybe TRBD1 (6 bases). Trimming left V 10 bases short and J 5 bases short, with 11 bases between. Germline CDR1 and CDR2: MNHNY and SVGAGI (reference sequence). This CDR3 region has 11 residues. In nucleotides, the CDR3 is TGTGCCATTACTAGGGGGACTGAAGCTTTCTTT. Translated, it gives CAITRGTEAFF.